The 25 T cell receptor beta chains in this list originate from one sample, sequenced in a study of shared clonotypes between healthy human individuals. TCRdb's table, derived via immunoSEQ multiplex PCR, lists solely in-frame clones and lacks some. This table has roughly 1,800,000 clones, approximately 95% appearing once. Naive CD8 cells comprised CD45RO-negative, CCR7-positively selected cells, excluding terminally differentiated effector memory CD45RA+ cells. Source material: naive CD8+ T cells sorted from blood. The receptors were gathered from a man younger than 35 in good health.

The gene calls are TRBV10-2 and TRBJ1-4; 7 bases map to TRBD1. The CDR3 covers 13 residues. CDR1 and CDR2 (germline): WSHSY, SAAADI. The trim removed 6 bases at V and 7 bases at J, leaving 5 bases unmatched. CDR3 region: CASSSGTVEKLFF. The CDR3 DNA sequence: TGCGCCAGCAGCTCCGGGACAGTTGAAAAACTGTTTTTT.

To note about this clone: Distinct nucleotide sequences in the sample also encode this CDR3. The V gene is TRBV5-1, the J gene TRBJ1-1; D might be TRBD1 (5 bases). This CDR3 is 13 amino acids long. Trimming cost V 2 bases and J 1 base, with 6 bases left between them. The germline CDR1 and CDR2 sequences are SGHRS and YFSETQ. The CDR3 sequence: CASSLTGNTEAFF. The CDR3 DNA reads as TGCGCCAGCAGCTTAACAGGGAACACTGAAGCTTTCTTT.

The rearrangement joins TRBV27 to TRBJ2-7; 7 bases align to TRBD1. The CDR3 extends over 15 amino acids. The V gene end was trimmed by 3 bases and the J gene end by 4 bases; junction bases not matched to a gene: 9. The V gene's germline CDR1 is MNHEY and CDR2 SMNVEV (reference sequence). The CDR3 sequence is CASSFVGTDTYEQYF. For the CDR3, the DNA is TGTGCCAGCAGTTTCGTCGGGACAGATACTTACGAGCAGTACTTC.

The table lists this clone with a count of one. For the CDR3, the DNA is TGTGCCAGCTCACGGCGTGGAGCGGGAGATGATACGCAGTATTTT. It is translated as CASSRRGAGDDTQYF. The chain carries TRBV18 and TRBJ2-3, with 8 bases lining up with TRBD2. CDR1 and CDR2 from the germline V gene are KGHSH and LQKENI. The CDR3 sequence is 15 residues long. V was pared by 4 bases and J by 6 bases, with 9 bases of the junction left unmatched. The entire variable domain, with the rest obtained from reference TRBV18 and TRBJ2-3, is as follows: NAGVMQNPRHLVRRRGQEARLRCSPMKGHSHVYWYRQLPEEGLKFMVYLQKENIIDESGMPKERFSAEFPKEGPSILRIQQVVRGDSAAYFCASSRRGAGDDTQYFGPGTRLTVL.

The table lists this clone with a count of one. The genes are TRBV19 and TRBJ2-7, with D unresolved. V shed 3 bases and J shed 2 bases, with 8 bases lying between them. Germline V gene lookup returns CDR1 LNHDA and CDR2 SQIVND (reference sequence). This CDR3 is 13 amino acids long. As DNA, the CDR3 is TGTGCCAGTAGTATCTCGGATCCCTACGAGCAGTACTTC. It encodes CASSISDPYEQYF.

The gene calls are TRBV5-1 and TRBJ2-5; 11 bases match TRBD2. This CDR3 is 15 amino acids long. Germline CDR1 is SGHRS and CDR2 is YFSETQ. J was trimmed by 0 bases and V by 4 bases; bases with no gene match: 2. CDR3 residues: CASSRTSGYQETQYF. The CDR3 nucleotides are TGCGCCAGCAGCAGGACTAGCGGGTACCAAGAGACCCAGTACTTC.

V and J are TRBV29-1 and TRBJ1-1; no clear D gene. The ends were cut back, 0 bases at V and 7 bases at J, with 12 bases in the middle. The CDR3 contains 13 residues. Germline V lookup: CDR1 SQVTM, CDR2 ANQGSEA. The CDR3 nucleotides are TGCAGCGTTGAAGATCCACAGACTCTTGAAGCTTTCTTT. The encoded protein is CSVEDPQTLEAFF.

Note on this clone: The same CDR3 also results from other DNA sequences found in this sample. The chain recombines TRBV9 with TRBJ2-7; possible D gene TRBD1, 5 bases. Germline V CDR1 and CDR2: SGDLS, YYNGEE. With 0 bases removed from V and 4 bases from J, the gap between germline ends came to 11 bases. The CDR3 has 14 amino acids. CDR3 DNA sequence: TGTGCCAGCAGCGTAGGGCAGGGTGGGTACGAGCAGTACTTC. The encoded protein is CASSVGQGGYEQYF.

The chain couples TRBV7-2 to TRBJ2-5; D remains ambiguous. V lost 2 bases and J lost 5, with 6 bases in between. CDR3 length equals 12 residues. Germline-derived CDR1 and CDR2 are SGHTA and FQGNSA. CDR3: CASSLPPETQYF. CDR3 in DNA: TGTGCCAGCAGCTTACCTCCGGAGACCCAGTACTTC. Supplemented by reference TRBV7-2 and TRBJ2-5, the full variable domain reads GAGVSQSPSNKVTEKGKDVELRCDPISGHTALYWYRQSLGQGLEFLIYFQGNSAPDKSGLPSDRFSAERTGGSVSTLTIQRTQQEDSAVYLCASSLPPETQYFGPGTRLLVL.

In regard to this clone: This sample also contains other DNA sequences that code for the same CDR3. CDR3 sequence (DNA): TGCGCCAGCAGCCAAGATCCGGGACTGAACACTGAAGCTTTCTTT. Its protein is CASSQDPGLNTEAFF. The V gene is TRBV4-1, the J gene TRBJ1-1; D possibly corresponds to TRBD1 (5 bases). In germline, CDR1 is MGHRA, CDR2 YSYEKL. The CDR3 extends over 15 amino acids. Trimming shortened V by 0 bases and J by 0 bases, and 8 bases separated the two germline ends.

DNA of the CDR3: TGCGCCAGCAGCTTAAATCGGTTTGACTATGGCTACACCTTC. The encoded protein is CASSLNRFDYGYTF. This chain uses TRBV4-1 with TRBJ1-2; D unresolved. V lost 5 bases and J lost 3, with 13 bases in between. The length of the CDR3 is 14 residues. Germline-derived CDR1 and CDR2 are MGHRA and YSYEKL.

V gene TRBV11-3 combines with J gene TRBJ2-1; 11 nucleotides match TRBD2. With V trimmed by 4 bases and J by 0 bases, 5 bases remained unmatched. The CDR3 has 17 residues. In germline, CDR1 is SGHNT, CDR2 YENEEA. The chain's CDR3 is CASSSGLAASSYNEQFF. CDR3 coding DNA: TGTGCCAGCAGCTCGGGACTAGCGGCTTCCTCCTACAATGAGCAGTTCTTC.

About this clone itself: This CDR3 is also generated by other DNA sequences in the sample. The rearrangement joins TRBV4-2 to TRBJ1-2, with D unclear. Germline CDR1 is LGHNA and CDR2 is YNFKEQ. This CDR3 region has 15 residues. Trimming removed 3 bases at V and 0 bases at J, with 11 bases between. The CDR3 protein is CASSQLDATNYGYTF. CDR3 nucleotides: TGTGCCAGCAGCCAGCTGGACGCCACTAACTATGGCTACACCTTC.

The chain employs TRBV5-6 and TRBJ1-6; weak D call: TRBD1 (5 bases). Germline lookup yields CDR1 SGHDT and CDR2 YYEEEE. V was clipped by 0 bases and J by 5 bases, with 9 bases between them. CDR3 length equals 15 residues. The CDR3 loop reads CASSLEAGNNSPLHF. The CDR3 nucleotides are TGTGCCAGCAGCTTGGAGGCAGGGAATAATTCACCCCTCCACTTT. The whole variable domain, filled in from reference TRBV5-6 and TRBJ1-6, reads DAGVTQSPTHLIKTRGQQVTLRCSPKSGHDTVSWYQQALGQGPQFIFQYYEEEERQRGNFPDRFSGHQFPNYSSELNVNALLLGDSALYLCASSLEAGNNSPLHFGNGTRLTVT.

As to this clone: This sample also contains other DNA sequences that code for the same CDR3. This chain links TRBV6-5 with TRBJ2-7; 13 bases agree with TRBD2. The J segment lost 5 bases and the V segment lost 0 bases, leaving 1 base of the junction unmatched. The CDR3 totals 15 residues. From germline, CDR1 is MNHEY and CDR2 SVGAGI. DNA for the CDR3: TGTGCCAGCAGTTACTCCGGACTAGCGGGAGACGAGCAGTACTTC. It encodes CASSYSGLAGDEQYF.

The chain uses TRBV5-1 and TRBJ1-4; tentative D call: TRBD1 (5 bases). V was cut by 0 bases and J by 2 bases, with 11 bases left in between. In germline, CDR1 is SGHRS, CDR2 YFSETQ. There are 16 residues in the CDR3. In DNA form, the CDR3 reads TGCGCCAGCAGCTTGGAAGGGGAGGGCACTAATGAAAAACTGTTTTTT. It yields the protein CASSLEGEGTNEKLFF.

This chain links TRBV10-3 with TRBJ2-3, with TRBD2 matching over 9 bases. From germline, CDR1 is ENHRY and CDR2 SYGVKD. The CDR3 is 16 amino acids. V dropped 3 bases and J dropped 2; count of bases not matched to a gene: 6. CDR3 bases: TGTGCCATCAGTGACCCTAGCGGGGACTTCACAGATACGCAGTATTTT. Its translation: CAISDPSGDFTDTQYF.

The V gene is TRBV4-1, the J gene TRBJ2-7, with D possibly being TRBD2 (6 bases). Trimming removed 2 bases at V and 5 bases at J, with 10 bases between. The germline V gene encodes CDR1 MGHRA and CDR2 YSYEKL. CDR3 length equals 13 residues. CDR3 region: CASSQRGSHEQYF. CDR3 bases: TGCGCCAGCAGCCAACGGGGGTCCCACGAGCAGTACTTC.

This chain joins TRBV5-4 and TRBJ2-7; the match to TRBD1 covers 8 bases. J lost 4 bases, V lost 2 bases, and 5 bases had no gene match. Germline loops: CDR1 SGHNT, CDR2 YYREEE (reference sequence). The CDR3 is made up of 14 amino acids. CDR3 residues: CASSFGTGLYEQYF. As DNA, the CDR3 is TGTGCCAGCAGCTTTGGGACAGGTCTGTACGAGCAGTACTTC.

The chain uses TRBV4-1 and TRBJ2-1; 11 bases match TRBD2. V trimming: 5 bases; J trimming: 10 bases; junction bases outside the gene matches: 13. Germline-derived CDR1 and CDR2 are MGHRA and YSYEKL. This CDR3 contains 16 residues. The CDR3 nucleotides read TGCGCCAGCAGCTGGGAGATTAGCGGGGGGGCTTGGGAGCAGTTCTTC. It translates to CASSWEISGGAWEQFF.

The CDR3 coding sequence is TGTGCCAGCAGCTTATTGGCAGGCAGCTCGAGCTCCTACGAGCAGTACTTC. The encoded protein is CASSLLAGSSSSYEQYF. The genes are TRBV7-6 and TRBJ2-7; no firm D call. The V and J ends lost 2 bases and 0 bases respectively, with 17 bases between them. Looked up from germline, CDR1 is SGHVS and CDR2 is FNYEAQ. This CDR3 region has 17 residues.

This chain links TRBV5-1 with TRBJ1-2; the match to TRBD1 covers 8 bases. J gave up 4 bases and V 0 bases, and 5 bases lay outside the gene matches. This CDR3 contains 15 residues. CDR1 and CDR2 from the germline V gene are SGHRS and YFSETQ. DNA of the CDR3: TGCGCCAGCAGCTTGGATCCGGGACAGGTCTATGGCTACACCTTC. Translation gives CASSLDPGQVYGYTF.

This chain links TRBV11-3 with TRBJ1-2; no definite D call. Germline V gene sequence: CDR1 SGHNT, CDR2 YENEEA. The CDR3 contains 17 residues. Trimming took 5 bases from V and 4 from J, leaving 23 bases between them. The CDR3 here is CASSLPVSPRLSYGYTF. DNA of the CDR3: TGTGCCAGCAGCCTGCCAGTGTCCCCTCGCCTGAGCTATGGCTACACCTTC.

This chain uses TRBV7-2 with TRBJ2-7; the D gene is possibly TRBD2 (6 bases). CDR3 size: 14 residues. The germline V gene has CDR1 SGHTA and CDR2 FQGNSA. V was cut by 7 bases and J by 0 bases, with 13 bases left in between. CDR3 sequence (DNA): TGTGCCAGCACGATCGTGGACTACTCCTACGAGCAGTACTTC. Its translation: CASTIVDYSYEQYF.

The rearrangement links TRBV5-4 to TRBJ2-1, with TRBD2 identical over 8 bases. The V segment lost 4 bases and the J segment 4 bases; nucleotides outside the gene matches: 10. CDR1 SGHNT and CDR2 YYREEE come from the germline V gene (reference sequence). The CDR3 consists of 16 residues. The CDR3 protein is CASSHGRAGVYNEQFF. CDR3 nucleotide sequence: TGTGCCAGCAGCCACGGGAGGGCGGGAGTATACAATGAGCAGTTCTTC.